This T cell receptor beta chain was recorded in a study of response to subunit inactivated influenza vaccine. Findings and caveats of the study: Each seasonal influenza vaccination, the authors suggested, recruits few new T cells.

TCRdb analysed the RT-PCR reads with MiXCR anew, one entry per CDR3 protein. Among some 800,000 distinct CDR3 sequences listed, 21% were seen once. In germline, CDR1 is DFQATT, CDR2 SNEGSKA (reference sequence). CDR3 size: 12 residues. Comments on this clonotype: Its antigen is undetermined. Sequence at one end of the junction differs from germline and may be a read error.

The genes are TRBV20-1 and TRBJ1-2; D ambiguous. Here the sequenced sample was PBMCs from blood, taken 5 days after vaccination. The clonotype originates from a man over 45 who received an inactivated influenza vaccine. CDR3: CSTRAENYGYTF. CDR3 in DNA: TGCAGTACTAGAGCTGAGAACTATGGCTACACCTTC.